A selection of T cell receptor beta chains follows, all from one sample in a study of graft-versus-host responses after intestinal transplantation. Their cognate antigens are unknown. Measured with immunoSEQ multiplex PCR; TCRdb has only the in-frame clones, and not every one. Of about 130,000 clones in the sample, around 90% were seen once. Here the sequenced sample was unstimulated CD4+ T cells sorted from spleen or lymph node cells, taken before intestinal transplant. Receptor source: a human donor who received an intestinal transplant. The CDR3 runs from the conserved cysteine through the conserved F or W. The D gene is left open where the match is weak. Clone size is given for some rows only: seen once, a few or many times, or a class if the clone is expanded.

TRBV18	TRBJ2-3	NA	TRBD2	TGTGCCAGCTCACTGTGGACTAGCGGGAACTCAGATACGCAGTATTTT	CASSLWTSGNSDTQYF
TRBV4-3	TRBJ2-1	NA	TRBD2	TGCGCCAGCAGCCAAGGCGGGAGCCACTCCTACAATGAGCAGTTCTTC	CASSQGGSHSYNEQFF
TRBV7-4	TRBJ1-1	NA	NA	TGTGCCAGACTAAAGGGAGGGGGGCGCGAGTTTAATGAAGCTTTCTTT	CARLKGGGREFNEAFF
TRBV30	TRBJ1-1	NA	NA	TGTGCCTGGAGTTCACACCGGGGTTCAATGAACACTGAAGCTTTCTTT	CAWSSHRGSMNTEAFF
TRBV7-2	TRBJ2-5	NA	NA	TGTGCCAGCAGCTCGCAAGAGACCCAGTACTTC	CASSSQETQYF
TRBV28	TRBJ1-3	NA	NA	TGTGCCAGCACCGACAGGTTTGAAGAACTTGGAAACACCATATATTTT	CASTDRFEELGNTIYF
TRBV5-1	TRBJ2-7	NA	TRBD1	TGCGCCAGCAGCTGGGACAGGGACTACGAGCAGTACTTC	CASSWDRDYEQYF
TRBV28	TRBJ1-5	NA	NA	TGTGCCAGCAGTCGCGGAGGGGTAGTACAGCCCCAGCATTTT	CASSRGGVVQPQHF
TRBV2	TRBJ2-5	NA	NA	TGTGCCACAGGGGCACAAGAGACCCAGTACTTC	CATGAQETQYF
TRBV7-2	TRBJ2-5	NA	TRBD1	TGTGCCAGCAGCGGTCGGACAGGGGGCGCAGAGACCCAGTACTTC	CASSGRTGGAETQYF
TRBV19	TRBJ2-1	few	NA	TGTGCCAGTAGTACAGGGAACTTAAACAATGAGCAGTTCTTC	CASSTGNLNNEQFF
TRBV15	TRBJ2-5	NA	TRBD1	TGTGCCACCACCCCAGGGACAGGGGAAGAGACCCAGTACTTC	CATTPGTGEETQYF
TRBV7-2	TRBJ2-6	NA	NA	TGTGCCAGCACCCGCTCTGGGGCCAACGTCCTGACTTTC	CASTRSGANVLTF
TRBV5-1	TRBJ2-7	NA	TRBD1	TGCGCCAGCAGCTTGGGACAGGGGGCGTACGAGCAGTACTTC	CASSLGQGAYEQYF
TRBV21-1	TRBJ2-7	once	NA	TGTGCCAGCAGCCTAAATCGGACAGACTACGAGCAGTACTTC	CASSLNRTDYEQYF
TRBV6-1	TRBJ2-4	NA	NA	TGTGCCAGCAGTGTCACGGACGGGGCTCTCAAAAACATTCAGTACTTC	CASSVTDGALKNIQYF
TRBV28	TRBJ2-3	NA	NA	TGTGCCAGCAGCAACTTATGGAGCACAGATACGCAGTATTTT	CASSNLWSTDTQYF
TRBV30	TRBJ1-6	NA	TRBD1	TGTGCCTGGAGCGGAGGACAGGGGAATTCACCCCTCCACTTT	CAWSGGQGNSPLHF
TRBV6-1	TRBJ1-2	once	NA	TGTGCCAGCAGGGTACGTGGGGATAACTATGGCTACACCTTC	CASRVRGDNYGYTF
TRBV11-2	TRBJ1-1	NA	NA	TGTGCCAGCAGCTCCGGTTTGAACACTGAAGCTTTCTTT	CASSSGLNTEAFF
TRBV4-3	TRBJ2-1	NA	NA	TGCGCCAGCAGCCAAGACTGGGCCTACAATGAGCAGTTCTTC	CASSQDWAYNEQFF
TRBV19	TRBJ1-5	NA	NA	TGTGCCAGTGCAACGGTTTATAGCAATCAGCCCCAGCATTTT	CASATVYSNQPQHF
TRBV18	TRBJ2-5	NA	NA	TGTGCCAGCTCACCCAGTTCGGGAGAGACCCAGTACTTC	CASSPSSGETQYF
TRBV5-4	TRBJ2-7	NA	NA	TGTGCCAGCAGCTTTTTCGACAGGTACGAGCAGTACTTC	CASSFFDRYEQYF
TRBV7-3	TRBJ2-3	once	NA	TGTGCCAGCAGCTTAGCGGGAATGAGCACAGATACGCAGTATTTT	CASSLAGMSTDTQYF
TRBV5-6	TRBJ2-1	NA	NA	TGTGCCAGCAGCTTGGAGGAGGGGTATGAGCAGTTCTTC	CASSLEEGYEQFF